These 7 T cell receptor beta chains were all obtained from the same sample, sequenced in a study of radiotherapy plus CTLA-4 blockade in lung cancer. Using immunoSEQ multiplex PCR, the repertoire was profiled, and TCRdb retains in-frame clones only, with some absent. Found here are 62,000 or so clones, about 80% of them singletons; the top ten hold approximately 9.3%. Sequenced here: peripheral blood, sampled from a patient treated with radiotherapy plus ipilimumab. The receptor source for this set is a human donor with non-small cell lung cancer who had a complete response to radiotherapy plus ipilimumab.

The chain combines TRBV11-3 with TRBJ2-2, with 8 bases aligning to TRBD2. Trimming removed 4 bases from V and 3 bases from J; junction bases left unmatched: 10. The CDR3 is made up of 17 amino acids. The germline CDR1 and CDR2 sequences are SGHNT and YENEEA. Here the CDR3 DNA reads TGTGCCAGCAGCTCTTTCGAAGCGGGAGTGGACACCGGGGAGCTGTTTTTT. Its translation is CASSSFEAGVDTGELFF.

The V call is TRBV9, the J call TRBJ2-3; maybe TRBD1 (6 bases). V was cut by 0 bases and J by 3 bases, with 11 bases left in between. Germline V gene lookup returns CDR1 SGDLS and CDR2 YYNGEE. The CDR3 is 15 residues long. CDR3 region: CASSVAQGRTDTQYF. Written as DNA, the CDR3 is TGTGCCAGCAGCGTAGCACAGGGACGTACAGATACGCAGTATTTT.

This chain joins TRBV7-6 and TRBJ2-3; D is possibly TRBD2 (5 bases). Looked up from germline, CDR1 is SGHVS and CDR2 is FNYEAQ. The CDR3 sequence is 15 residues long. The V gene lost 4 bases and the J gene lost 2 bases, with 13 bases spanning the gap. The CDR3 loop reads CASSSLSGLTDTQYF. CDR3 coding DNA: TGTGCCAGCAGCTCCCTAAGCGGACTCACAGATACGCAGTATTTT.

This chain uses TRBV5-3 with TRBJ2-7; 8 bases fit TRBD1. TRBV5-3 is labeled an ORF, and its function is uncertain. J lost 1 base, V lost 4 bases, and 13 bases had no gene match. CDR3 length: 17 residues. The DNA for the CDR3 is TGTGCCAGAAGCAGGACTCTACAGGGGGAGAGGTCCTACGAGCAGTACGTC. It yields the protein CARSRTLQGERSYEQYV.

This chain joins TRBV10-3 and TRBJ1-2, with D tentatively TRBD1 (6 bases). Trimming stripped 5 bases from V and 4 bases from J, with 14 bases between. This CDR3 spans 14 amino acids. The germline CDR1 and CDR2 sequences are ENHRY and SYGVKD. This CDR3 reads CAISNGGPSYGYTF. Written as DNA, the CDR3 is TGTGCCATCAGTAACGGGGGCCCCTCCTATGGCTACACCTTC.

This clone appeared a single time. An end of the junction differs from the germline gene, which may be a read error. The chain couples TRBV7-7 to TRBJ2-7; D unclear. The CDR3 runs to 13 residues. From germline, CDR1 is SSHAT and CDR2 FNYEAQ (reference sequence). DNA of the CDR3: TGTGCTAGCAGCTTAGGACGGAACTACGAGCAGTACTTC. Translating gives CASSLGRNYEQYF.

The chain couples TRBV18 to TRBJ1-3; D is unresolved. V was pared by 3 bases and J by 0 bases, with 12 bases between. Germline V gene sequence: CDR1 KGHSH, CDR2 LQKENI. CDR3 length equals 16 residues. The CDR3 DNA is TGTGCCAGCTCACCGTACGGATTCCTCTCTGGAAACACCATATATTTT. As protein: CASSPYGFLSGNTIYF.